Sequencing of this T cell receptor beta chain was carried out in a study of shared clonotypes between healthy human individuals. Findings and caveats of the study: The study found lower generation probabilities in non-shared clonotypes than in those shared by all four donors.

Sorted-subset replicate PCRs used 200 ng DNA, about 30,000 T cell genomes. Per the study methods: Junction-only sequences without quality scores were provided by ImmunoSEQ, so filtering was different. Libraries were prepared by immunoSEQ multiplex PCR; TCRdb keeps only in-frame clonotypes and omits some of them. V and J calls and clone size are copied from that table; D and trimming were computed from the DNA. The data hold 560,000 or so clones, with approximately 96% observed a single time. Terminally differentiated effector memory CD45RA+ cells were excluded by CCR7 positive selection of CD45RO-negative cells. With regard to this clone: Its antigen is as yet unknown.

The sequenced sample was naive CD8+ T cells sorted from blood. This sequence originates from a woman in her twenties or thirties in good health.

CDR3 DNA sequence: TGTGCCAGCTCACCTTCACAGGGTCCTTCCTACGAGCAGTACTTC. Protein: CASSPSQGPSYEQYF. The V gene is TRBV18, the J gene TRBJ2-7, with a possible D match to TRBD1 (6 bases). The CDR3 covers 15 residues. Trimming pared 3 bases from V and 1 base from J, leaving 13 bases between. From germline, CDR1 is KGHSH and CDR2 LQKENI.